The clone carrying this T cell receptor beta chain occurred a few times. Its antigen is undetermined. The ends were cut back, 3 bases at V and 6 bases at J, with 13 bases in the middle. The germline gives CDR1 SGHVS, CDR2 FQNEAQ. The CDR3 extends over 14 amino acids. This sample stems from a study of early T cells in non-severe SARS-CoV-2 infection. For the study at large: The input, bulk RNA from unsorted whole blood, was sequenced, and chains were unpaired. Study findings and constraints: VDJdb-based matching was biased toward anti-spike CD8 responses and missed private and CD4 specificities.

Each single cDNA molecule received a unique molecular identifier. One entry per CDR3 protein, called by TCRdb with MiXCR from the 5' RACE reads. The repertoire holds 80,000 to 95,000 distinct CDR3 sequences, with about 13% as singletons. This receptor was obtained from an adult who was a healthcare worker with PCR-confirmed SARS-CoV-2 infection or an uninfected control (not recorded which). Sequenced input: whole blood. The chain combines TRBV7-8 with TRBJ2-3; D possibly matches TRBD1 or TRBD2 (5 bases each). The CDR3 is CASSFEGPSDTQYF. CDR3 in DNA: TGTGCCAGCAGCTTCGAGGGGCCCTCGGATACGCAGTATTTT.